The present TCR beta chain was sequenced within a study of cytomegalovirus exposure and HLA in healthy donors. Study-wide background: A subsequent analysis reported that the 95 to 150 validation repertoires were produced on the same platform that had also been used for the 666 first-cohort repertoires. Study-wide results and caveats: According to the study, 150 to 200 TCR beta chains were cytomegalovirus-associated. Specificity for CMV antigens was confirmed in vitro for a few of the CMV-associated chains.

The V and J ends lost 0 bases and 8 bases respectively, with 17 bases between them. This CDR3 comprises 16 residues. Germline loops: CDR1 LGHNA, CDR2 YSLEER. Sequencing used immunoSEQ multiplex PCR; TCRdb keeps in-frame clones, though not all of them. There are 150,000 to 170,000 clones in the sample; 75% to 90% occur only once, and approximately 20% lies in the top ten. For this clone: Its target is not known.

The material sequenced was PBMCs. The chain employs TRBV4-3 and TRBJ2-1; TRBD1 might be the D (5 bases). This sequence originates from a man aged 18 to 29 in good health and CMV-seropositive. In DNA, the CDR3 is TGCGCCAGCAGCCAAGAATTACAGGCAAATGTAGATGAGCAGTTCTTC. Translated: CASSQELQANVDEQFF.